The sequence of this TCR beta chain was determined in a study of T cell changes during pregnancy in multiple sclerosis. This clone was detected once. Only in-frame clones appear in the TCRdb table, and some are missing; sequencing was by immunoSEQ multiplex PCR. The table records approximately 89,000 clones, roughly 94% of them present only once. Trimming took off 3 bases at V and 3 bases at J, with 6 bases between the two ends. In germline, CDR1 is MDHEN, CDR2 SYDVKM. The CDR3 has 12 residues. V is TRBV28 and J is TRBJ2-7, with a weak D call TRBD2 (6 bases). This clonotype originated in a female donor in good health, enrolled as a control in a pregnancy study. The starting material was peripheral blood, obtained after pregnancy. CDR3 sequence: CASSLDYYEQYF. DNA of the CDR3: TGTGCCAGCAGTTTGGACTACTACGAGCAGTACTTC.